This T cell receptor (beta chain) derives from a study of T-cell memory formation after mild COVID-19. The wider study: Clusters of TCRs were largely donor specific. Study-wide findings and caveats: Day 15 to 85 contractors were CD4/CD8 balanced; later expanders leaned CD4+.

The CDR3 loop spans 14 amino acids. CDR1 is SGHRS and CDR2 is YFSETQ in the germline V gene. V lost 5 bases to trimming and J lost 3 bases, with 15 bases between them. In its sample, this clonotype was seen many times. The target antigen is unknown. TCRdb redid the calling of the 5' RACE reads with MiXCR, one entry per CDR3 protein. The sample holds hundreds of thousands of distinct CDR3 sequences, 15% to 20% seen once. This chain connects TRBV5-1 to TRBJ2-7, with D possibly being TRBD2 (7 bases). Material for sequencing was PBMCs or a T cell subset sorted from them (not recorded which). This sequence originates from a man younger than 30 who had mild COVID-19 (a few samples of this study predate the infection). Cell type and time point are not known. CDR3 nucleotide sequence: TGCGCCAGCAGGGCTGCGGGGGCCGGCTACGAGCAGTACTTC. Its translation is CASRAAGAGYEQYF.